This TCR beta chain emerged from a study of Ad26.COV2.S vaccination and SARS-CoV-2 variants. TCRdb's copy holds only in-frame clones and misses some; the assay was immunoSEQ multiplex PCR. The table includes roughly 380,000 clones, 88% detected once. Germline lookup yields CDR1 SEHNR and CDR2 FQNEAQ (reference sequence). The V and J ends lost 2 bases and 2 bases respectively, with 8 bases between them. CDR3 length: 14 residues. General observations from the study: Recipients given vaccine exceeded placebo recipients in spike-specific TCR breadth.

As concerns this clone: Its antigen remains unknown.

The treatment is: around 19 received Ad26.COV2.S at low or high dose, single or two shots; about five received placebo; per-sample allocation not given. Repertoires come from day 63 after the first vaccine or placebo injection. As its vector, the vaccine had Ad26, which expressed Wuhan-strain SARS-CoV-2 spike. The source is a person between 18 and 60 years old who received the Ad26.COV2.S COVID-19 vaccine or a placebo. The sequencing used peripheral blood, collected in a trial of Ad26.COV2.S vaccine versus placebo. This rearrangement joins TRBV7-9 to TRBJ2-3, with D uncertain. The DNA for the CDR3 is TGTGCCAGCAGCTTACCTAGGGTCACAGATACGCAGTATTTT. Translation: CASSLPRVTDTQYF.